The rows below give T cell receptor beta chains drawn from one sample of a study of blood T cell repertoires in COVID-19. Only in-frame clones appear in the TCRdb table, and some are missing; sequencing was by immunoSEQ multiplex PCR. The sample contains fewer than 400,000 clones, more than 90% of which appear only once. The source material was PBMCs or T cells enriched from blood (not recorded which). The receptors originated from a woman in her 30s who had been exposed to COVID-19. Each CDR3 is given with its conserved first and last residue. Part of the rows lack a size; the others show once, few, many or a class for expanded clones.

v_gene	len	abundance	j_gene	CDR3aa
TRBV18	15	NA	TRBJ1-2	CASSPPSRANYGYTF
TRBV5-1	15	NA	TRBJ1-3	CASSLGQGVGNTIYF
TRBV10-2	13	NA	TRBJ1-1	CASHRARAADAFF
TRBV6-1	16	NA	TRBJ1-3	CASSEIADLSGNTIYF
TRBV5-1	15	NA	TRBJ1-1	CASTPGGTENTEAFF
TRBV12-3/TRBV12-4	12	NA	TRBJ1-1	CASSDRGSEAFF
TRBV7-9	16	NA	TRBJ1-6	CASSPREGARRSPLHF
TRBV14	17	NA	TRBJ1-1	CASSQVPRGRSYTEAFF
TRBV9	14	NA	TRBJ2-5	CASSSGTGLETQYF
TRBV29-1	16	NA	TRBJ2-3	CSVARAYPSSTDTQYF
TRBV7-9	17	few	TRBJ1-2	CASSLIGQEGANYGYTF
TRBV2	15	few	TRBJ1-1	CASSKRTGGNTEAFF
TRBV24-1	11	NA	TRBJ1-2	CATSDTDGYTF
TRBV11-1	16	NA	TRBJ2-5	CASSPTSGETGETQYF
TRBV21-1	16	NA	TRBJ1-1	CASSKSPDRINTEAFF
TRBV5-1	15	NA	TRBJ2-5	CASSLGGGDQETQYF
TRBV27	13	NA	TRBJ1-1	CASSTHRNTEAFF
TRBV6-1	16	NA	TRBJ2-6	CASREQGFYGANVLTF
TRBV19	15	NA	TRBJ1-5	CASSNHRNSNQPQHF
TRBV6-6	17	NA	TRBJ1-5	CASSPRGRGRSNQPQHF
TRBV5-1	19	NA	TRBJ1-6	CASSFGQGVPYSYNSPLHF